What follows is one TCR beta chain and its context. The CDR3 totals 16 residues. Germline assignment: CDR1 PRHDT and CDR2 FYEKMQ (reference sequence). V was cut by 5 bases and J by 2 bases, with 16 bases left in between. These data come from a study of technical replicates of blood from several donors. The method was immunoSEQ multiplex PCR; TCRdb's version includes in-frame clones alone and lacks a portion of them. The repertoire holds 55,000 to 80,000 clones, with more than 95% as singletons. The sequence derives from a human donor in good health. Sequencing was carried out using T cells isolated from PBMCs. V is TRBV13 and J is TRBJ1-3, with D unclear. The CDR3 protein is CASSDLRHSPGNTIYF. The CDR3 coding sequence is TGTGCCAGCAGCGATCTAAGACACTCCCCTGGAAACACCATATATTTT.